The entry below describes one TCR beta chain. The target antigen is unknown. From germline, CDR1 is SGHRS and CDR2 YFSETQ. This CDR3 comprises 16 residues. V was clipped by 0 bases and J by 10 bases; unmatched bases: 8. These data are taken from a study of radiotherapy plus CTLA-4 blockade in lung cancer. Patients with chemo-refractory metastatic non-small-cell lung cancer received focal radiation plus CTLA-4 blockade with ipilimumab. Assay: immunoSEQ multiplex PCR; the TCRdb copy retains only in-frame clones and omits some. Seen here are about 59,000 clones, approximately 67% observed once, and the top ten hold roughly 8.7%. Study-level points and caveats: In blood, tumor-derived TCR clones expanded after radiotherapy plus ipilimumab.

The clonotype was recovered from a human donor with non-small cell lung cancer whose response to radiotherapy plus ipilimumab could not be evaluated. The rearrangement joins TRBV5-1 to TRBJ1-6; 9 positions match TRBD1. Sequenced here: peripheral blood, sampled from a patient treated with radiotherapy plus ipilimumab. The CDR3 DNA reads TGCGCCAGCAGCTTGGCTATGGACAGGGGAGGATCACCCCTCCACTTT. Translated, it gives CASSLAMDRGGSPLHF.